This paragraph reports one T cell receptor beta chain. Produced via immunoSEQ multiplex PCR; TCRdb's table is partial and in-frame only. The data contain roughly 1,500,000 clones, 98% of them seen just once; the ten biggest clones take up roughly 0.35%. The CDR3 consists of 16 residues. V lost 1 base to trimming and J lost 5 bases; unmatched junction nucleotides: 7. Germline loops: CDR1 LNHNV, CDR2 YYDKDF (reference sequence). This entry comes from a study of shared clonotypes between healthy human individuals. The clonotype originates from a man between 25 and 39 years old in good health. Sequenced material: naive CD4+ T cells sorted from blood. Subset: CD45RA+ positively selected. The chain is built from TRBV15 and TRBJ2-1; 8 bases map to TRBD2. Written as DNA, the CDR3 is TGTGCCACCAGCAGAGTTAGCGGGAAGGGGCACAATGAGCAGTTCTTC. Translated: CATSRVSGKGHNEQFF.